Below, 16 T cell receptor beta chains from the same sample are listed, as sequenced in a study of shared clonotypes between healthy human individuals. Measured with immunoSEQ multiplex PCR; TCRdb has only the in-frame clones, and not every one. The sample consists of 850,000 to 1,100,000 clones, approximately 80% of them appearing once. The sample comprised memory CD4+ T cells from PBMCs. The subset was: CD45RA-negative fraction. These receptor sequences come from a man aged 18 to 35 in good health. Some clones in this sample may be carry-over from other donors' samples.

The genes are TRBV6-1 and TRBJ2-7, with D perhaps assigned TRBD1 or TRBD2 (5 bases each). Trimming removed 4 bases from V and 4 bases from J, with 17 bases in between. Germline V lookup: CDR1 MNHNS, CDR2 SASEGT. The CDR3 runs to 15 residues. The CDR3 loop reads CASSGPGRTTYEQYF. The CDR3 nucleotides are TGTGCCAGCAGTGGTCCGGGACGGACGACTTACGAGCAGTACTTC.

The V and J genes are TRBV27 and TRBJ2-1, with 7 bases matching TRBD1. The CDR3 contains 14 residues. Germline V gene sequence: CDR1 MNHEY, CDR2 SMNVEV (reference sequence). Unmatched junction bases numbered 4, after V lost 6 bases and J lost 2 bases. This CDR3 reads CASRVQGAYNEQFF. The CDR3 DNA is TGTGCCAGCAGAGTGCAGGGGGCCTACAATGAGCAGTTCTTC.

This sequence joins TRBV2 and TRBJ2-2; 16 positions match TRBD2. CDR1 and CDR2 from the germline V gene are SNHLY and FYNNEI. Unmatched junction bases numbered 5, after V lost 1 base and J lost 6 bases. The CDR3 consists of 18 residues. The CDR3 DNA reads TGTGCCAGCAGTGAAGGGGGACTAGCGGGAGGGAGGTCCGGGGAGCTGTTTTTT. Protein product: CASSEGGLAGGRSGELFF.

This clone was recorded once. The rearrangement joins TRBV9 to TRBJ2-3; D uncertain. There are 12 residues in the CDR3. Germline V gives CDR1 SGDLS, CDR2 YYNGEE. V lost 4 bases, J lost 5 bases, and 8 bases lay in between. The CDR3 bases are TGTGCCAGCAGCCCGACCGGAGATACGCAGTATTTT. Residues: CASSPTGDTQYF.

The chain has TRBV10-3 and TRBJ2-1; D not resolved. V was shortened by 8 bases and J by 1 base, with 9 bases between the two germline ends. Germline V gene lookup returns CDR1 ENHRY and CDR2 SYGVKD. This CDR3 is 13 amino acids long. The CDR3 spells CAIRTESYNEQFF. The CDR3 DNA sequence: TGTGCCATCCGGACCGAGTCCTACAATGAGCAGTTCTTC.

The CDR3 here is CSVEDGGTGETQYF. The CDR3 DNA reads TGCAGCGTTGAAGATGGGGGGACAGGAGAGACCCAGTACTTC. The genes are TRBV29-1 and TRBJ2-7; 8 positions match TRBD1. The better agreement between TRBJ2-5 and the DNA end casts doubt on the J call. Germline CDR1 reads SQVTM; CDR2 reads ANQGSEA. The CDR3 contains 14 residues.

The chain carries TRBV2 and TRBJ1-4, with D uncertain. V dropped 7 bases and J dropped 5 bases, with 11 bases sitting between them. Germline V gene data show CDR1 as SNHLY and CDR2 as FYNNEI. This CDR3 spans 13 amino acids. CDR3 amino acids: CASKVSSNEKLFF. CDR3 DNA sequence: TGTGCCAGCAAAGTGTCATCAAATGAAAAACTGTTTTTT.

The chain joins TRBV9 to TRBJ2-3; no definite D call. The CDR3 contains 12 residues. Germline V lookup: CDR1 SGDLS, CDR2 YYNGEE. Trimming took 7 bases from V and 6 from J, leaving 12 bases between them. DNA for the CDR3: TGTGCCAGCGGGCAGGACCTGGATACGCAGTATTTT. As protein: CASGQDLDTQYF.

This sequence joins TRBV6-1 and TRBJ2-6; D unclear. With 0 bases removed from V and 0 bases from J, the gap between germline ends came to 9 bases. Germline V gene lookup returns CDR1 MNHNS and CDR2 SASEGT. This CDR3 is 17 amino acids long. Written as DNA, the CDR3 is TGTGCCAGCAGTGAAGCTGGCACCAACTCTGGGGCCAACGTCCTGACTTTC. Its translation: CASSEAGTNSGANVLTF.

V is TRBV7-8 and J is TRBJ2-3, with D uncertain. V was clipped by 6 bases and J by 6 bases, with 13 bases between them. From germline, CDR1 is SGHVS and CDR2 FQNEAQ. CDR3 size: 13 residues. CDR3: CASRASGVDTQYF. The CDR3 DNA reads TGTGCCAGCAGAGCGAGTGGGGTCGATACGCAGTATTTT.

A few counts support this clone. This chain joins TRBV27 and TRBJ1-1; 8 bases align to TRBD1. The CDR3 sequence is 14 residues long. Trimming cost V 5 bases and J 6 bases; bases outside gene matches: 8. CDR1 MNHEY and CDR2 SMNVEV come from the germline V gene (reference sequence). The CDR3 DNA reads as TGTGCCAGCAGTCGGACAGGGATCACGGCTGAAGCTTTCTTT. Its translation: CASSRTGITAEAFF.

As DNA, the CDR3 is TGTGCCAGCAGTGGGGCGGGGACAGGTAGCTACAATGAGCAGTTCTTC. It codes for CASSGAGTGSYNEQFF. This chain uses TRBV28 with TRBJ2-1; 8 bases agree with TRBD1. With V trimmed by 5 bases and J by 3 bases, 9 bases remained unmatched. From germline, CDR1 is MDHEN and CDR2 SYDVKM. This CDR3 is built from 16 residues.

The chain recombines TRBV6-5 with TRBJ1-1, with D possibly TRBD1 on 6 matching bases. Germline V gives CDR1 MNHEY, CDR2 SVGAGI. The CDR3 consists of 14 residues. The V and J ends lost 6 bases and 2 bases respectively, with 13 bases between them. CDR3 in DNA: TGTGCCAGCAGCTTTACCGGGGGCAACACTGAAGCTTTCTTT. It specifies CASSFTGGNTEAFF.

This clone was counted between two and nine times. The CDR3 sequence is CASTYRQGSVNTEAFF. The CDR3 DNA reads TGTGCCAGCACCTATCGACAGGGATCGGTGAACACTGAAGCTTTCTTT. The chain joins TRBV11-3 to TRBJ1-1; 7 nucleotides agree with TRBD1. CDR3 length: 16 residues. V lost 7 bases to trimming and J lost 0 bases; unmatched junction nucleotides: 11. The germline V gene has CDR1 SGHNT and CDR2 YENEEA. Based on the CDR3 plus reference TRBV11-3 and TRBJ1-1, the full variable domain is EAGVVQSPRYKIIEKKQPVAFWCNPISGHNTLYWYLQNLGQGPELLIRYENEEAVDDSQLPKDRFSAERLKGVDSTLKIQPAELGDSAVYLCASTYRQGSVNTEAFFGQGTRLTVV.

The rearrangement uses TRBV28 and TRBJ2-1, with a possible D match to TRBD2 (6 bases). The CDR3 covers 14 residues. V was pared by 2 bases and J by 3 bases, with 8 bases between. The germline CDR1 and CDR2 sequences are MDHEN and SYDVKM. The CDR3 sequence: CASSLRGIYNEQFF. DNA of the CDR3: TGTGCCAGCAGTTTACGCGGGATCTACAATGAGCAGTTCTTC.

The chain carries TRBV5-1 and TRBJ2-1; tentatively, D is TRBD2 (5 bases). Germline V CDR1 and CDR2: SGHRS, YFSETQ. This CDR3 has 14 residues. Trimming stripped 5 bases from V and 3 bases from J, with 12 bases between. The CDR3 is CASRTREIYNEQFF. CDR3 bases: TGCGCCAGCAGGACGAGGGAGATCTACAATGAGCAGTTCTTC.